A single T cell receptor beta chain is shown here with its context. Its cognate antigen is unknown. The authors divided CD4+ cells into CD45RA+ naive and CD45RA-negative memory subsets. In germline, CDR1 is SGHDN, CDR2 FVKESK. CDR3 length equals 16 residues. The V gene end was trimmed by 6 bases and the J gene end by 6 bases; junction bases not matched to a gene: 11. This sample is part of a study of shared clonotypes between healthy human individuals. The study's findings and limits: A generally larger estimated richness was seen in naive subsets than in memory subsets.

Assay used: immunoSEQ multiplex PCR; TCRdb lists only in-frame clones, some missing. Of 2 million to 3 million clones listed, more than 90% were seen once; the top ten hold around 0.15%. Source material: naive CD4+ T cells sorted from blood. Subset noted: CD45RA+ positively selected. This sequence joins TRBV14 and TRBJ2-7; TRBD2 agrees at 13 bases. The sequence derives from a man aged 18 to 30 in good health. CDR3 coding DNA: TGTGCCAGCAGAAGGCCGGGACTAGCGGGACCTCCCGAGCAGTACTTC. As protein: CASRRPGLAGPPEQYF.